Listed below are T cell receptor beta chains from one sample, sequenced in a study of blood T cell repertoires in COVID-19. Using immunoSEQ multiplex PCR, the repertoire was profiled, and TCRdb retains in-frame clones only, with some absent. The sample lists 100,000 to 150,000 clones, about 70% occurring once. The specimen was peripheral blood. The receptors originated from a woman between 70 and 85 years old with acute or convalescent COVID-19. Each CDR3 is given with its conserved first and last residue. Fields, in order: J gene, CDR3 length, clone size, V gene, D gene, CDR3 protein, CDR3 DNA. D genes are given only for firm matches. For some rows the clone size is stated as once, few or many, or as a class when expanded; others skip it.

>TRBJ1-6|13|-|TRBV12-3/TRBV12-4|TRBD1
CASSLEQGSPLHF
TGTGCCAGCAGTTTAGAACAGGGGAGCCCCCTCCACTTT
>TRBJ2-1|15|many|TRBV2|TRBD2
CASSAGLAGAWKQFF
TGTGCCAGCAGTGCCGGTCTAGCGGGAGCGTGGAAGCAGTTCTTC
>TRBJ2-1|12|few|TRBV19|TRBD2
CASSGDSSGGFF
TGTGCCAGTAGTGGCGACAGTAGCGGGGGGTTCTTC
>TRBJ1-2|13|-|TRBV6-2/TRBV6-3|-
CASSYVTGPGYTF
TGTGCCAGCAGTTACGTTACAGGGCCCGGCTACACCTTC
>TRBJ1-4|15|-|TRBV9|-
CASSVDKATNEKLFF
TGTGCCAGCAGCGTAGACAAAGCAACTAATGAAAAACTGTTTTTT
>TRBJ1-1|15|-|TRBV5-4|TRBD1
CASSSPTGGNTEAFF
TGTGCCAGCAGCTCCCCCACAGGGGGCAACACTGAAGCTTTCTTT
>TRBJ2-7|18|-|TRBV24-1|-
CATSDRPGYGTYRYEQYF
TGTGCCACCAGTGACCGACCCGGATATGGGACATACCGCTACGAGCAGTACTTC
>TRBJ2-7|18|-|TRBV7-2|TRBD2
CASSFDVLAGGSTDEQYF
TGTGCCAGCAGCTTCGATGTCTTAGCGGGGGGATCCACCGACGAGCAGTACTTC
>TRBJ1-2|15|-|TRBV5-1|TRBD1
CASSSQDGQGDGYTF
TGCGCCAGCAGCTCCCAAGACGGACAGGGTGATGGCTACACCTTC
>TRBJ1-5|14|-|TRBV27|-
CASSLKVGGGPQHF
TGTGCCAGCAGTTTAAAGGTCGGAGGCGGGCCCCAGCATTTT
>TRBJ1-3|17|many|TRBV4-1|TRBD1
CASSQDGARGRGNTIYF
TGCGCCAGCAGCCAAGATGGGGCCAGGGGGCGAGGAAACACCATATATTTT
>TRBJ2-1|14|-|TRBV7-2|-
CASSFGGTNNEQFF
TGTGCCAGCAGCTTTGGGGGGACGAACAATGAGCAGTTCTTC
>TRBJ2-2|13|once|TRBV12-5|TRBD2
CASNSGTAGELFF
TGTGCTAGTAACAGCGGGACGGCCGGGGAGCTGTTTTTT
>TRBJ1-5|15|-|TRBV19|-
CASSPLGKGDQPQHF
TGTGCCAGTAGTCCACTCGGGAAGGGAGACCAGCCCCAGCATTTT
>TRBJ2-1|15|few|TRBV7-8|-
CASSSIARGDHEQFF
TGTGCCAGCAGCTCAATAGCGCGCGGAGACCATGAGCAGTTCTTC
>TRBJ2-3|17|-|TRBV15|TRBD2
CATSRPGLAVWDDTQYF
TGTGCCACCAGCAGACCAGGACTAGCCGTTTGGGACGATACGCAGTATTTT
>TRBJ2-5|12|-|TRBV5-1|-
CASSFQQETQYF
TGCGCCAGCAGCTTTCAGCAAGAGACCCAGTACTTC
>TRBJ2-5|12|-|TRBV6-2/TRBV6-3|-
CASSKGAETQYF
TGTGCCAGCAGTAAAGGGGCAGAGACCCAGTACTTC
>TRBJ1-1|12|once|TRBV2|-
CASNPTVTEAFF
TGTGCCAGCAACCCGACAGTTACTGAAGCTTTCTTT
>TRBJ2-3|13|-|TRBV7-8|-
CASSSLRGDTQYF
TGTGCCAGCAGCTCTCTAAGGGGGGATACGCAGTATTTT
>TRBJ1-2|14|-|TRBV5-6|-
CASSLPDSAYGYTF
TGTGCCAGCAGCTTGCCGGACAGTGCCTATGGCTACACCTTC
>TRBJ2-7|15|-|TRBV13|TRBD1
CASSLGDRGSYEQYF
TGTGCCAGCAGCTTAGGGGACAGGGGATCCTACGAGCAGTACTTC
>TRBJ2-7|15|-|TRBV28|TRBD1
CASSLTGTGVYEQYF
TGTGCCAGCAGTCTAACCGGGACAGGGGTCTACGAGCAGTACTTC
>TRBJ2-3|14|-|TRBV27|-
CASRDFTSTDTQYF
TGTGCCAGCAGAGATTTTACTAGCACAGATACGCAGTATTTT
>TRBJ1-2|14|many|TRBV7-9|TRBD1
CASSLTGPNYGYTF
TGTGCCAGCAGTTTGACAGGGCCAAACTATGGCTACACCTTC
>TRBJ2-1|14|many|TRBV3-1/TRBV3-2|TRBD2
CASSPGTSYNEQFF
TGTGCCAGCAGCCCCGGGACTAGTTACAATGAGCAGTTCTTC
>TRBJ2-5|14|once|TRBV4-1|-
CASSQPVGPETQYF
TGCGCCAGCAGCCAGCCCGTTGGGCCGGAGACCCAGTACTTC
>TRBJ2-3|14|-|TRBV28|TRBD1
CASTADRVGDTQYF
TGTGCCAGCACCGCGGACAGGGTCGGGGATACGCAGTATTTT
>TRBJ2-2|11|-|TRBV10-2|-
CASSDGGELFF
TGCGCCAGCAGTGACGGGGGGGAGCTGTTTTTT
>TRBJ1-2|14|-|TRBV11-2|TRBD1
CASREGAGVLGYTF
TGTGCCAGCAGGGAGGGGGCCGGGGTATTAGGCTACACCTTC
>TRBJ2-7|14|many|TRBV15|TRBD1
CATSSFTGGYEQYF
TGTGCCACCAGCTCCTTTACAGGGGGCTACGAGCAGTACTTC
>TRBJ1-1|14|-|TRBV2|-
CASSEGQKNTEAFF
TGTGCCAGCAGTGAAGGGCAGAAGAACACTGAAGCTTTCTTT
>TRBJ2-5|14|-|TRBV11-2|-
CASSGPPSQETQYF
TGTGCCAGCAGCGGCCCACCGTCTCAAGAGACCCAGTACTTC
>TRBJ2-2|15|-|TRBV9|TRBD2
CASSGTSGGPGELFF
TGTGCCAGCAGTGGGACTAGCGGGGGTCCCGGGGAGCTGTTTTTT
>TRBJ1-1|15|-|TRBV21-1|-
CASSKEVPGGGRAFF
TGTGCCAGCAGCAAAGAAGTCCCGGGGGGCGGTAGAGCTTTCTTT
>TRBJ2-7|16|few|TRBV4-2|-
CASSQAGAGEKDEQYF
TGTGCCAGCAGCCAAGCCGGGGCAGGGGAGAAGGACGAGCAGTACTTC
>TRBJ2-1|16|once|TRBV9|TRBD1
CASSPQTGGAYNEQFF
TGTGCCAGCAGCCCCCAGACAGGGGGGGCCTACAATGAGCAGTTCTTC
>TRBJ2-7|18|-|TRBV5-5|TRBD2
CASSWITVAGGPSGEQYF
TGTGCCAGCAGCTGGATCACAGTAGCGGGGGGGCCTTCGGGAGAGCAGTACTTC
>TRBJ1-1|13|-|TRBV15|-
CATSRDMNTEAFF
TGTGCCACCAGCAGAGATATGAACACTGAAGCTTTCTTT
>TRBJ2-1|18|-|TRBV29-1|TRBD2
CSVVEGTSGRGSYNEQFF
TGCAGCGTTGTGGAGGGGACTAGCGGGAGGGGCTCCTACAATGAGCAGTTCTTC
>TRBJ1-2|12|few|TRBV12-3/TRBV12-4|-
CASTPGNYGYTF
TGTGCCAGCACCCCAGGGAACTATGGCTACACCTTC
>TRBJ2-3|12|few|TRBV29-1|TRBD2
CSVVGGIDTQYF
TGCAGCGTTGTCGGGGGGATAGATACGCAGTATTTT